Each of the 18 T cell receptor beta chains below was sequenced from the same sample in a study of cytomegalovirus exposure and HLA in healthy donors. 60 Vbeta and 13 Jbeta primers were used in PCR. Clones were read by immunoSEQ multiplex PCR, and TCRdb kept only the in-frame ones, dropping some. The data show about 160,000 clones, 82% seen once. The material sequenced was PBMCs. The source is a girl aged 2 to 9 in good health and CMV-seropositive.

This clone occurred once. J is TRBJ2-3 and V is TRBV6-4; 9 bases align to TRBD1. This CDR3 spans 15 amino acids. The V gene end was trimmed by 4 bases and the J gene end by 1 base; junction bases not matched to a gene: 3. Germline V gene lookup returns CDR1 MRHNA and CDR2 SNTAGT. The DNA for the CDR3 is TGTGCCAGCAGTGCGACAGGGGGAGGCACAGATACGCAGTATTTT. It is translated as CASSATGGGTDTQYF.

The chain carries TRBV5-1 and TRBJ2-3; 9 nucleotides match TRBD1. In germline, CDR1 is SGHRS, CDR2 YFSETQ. The junction had 7 bases not matched to a gene; V was cut back by 8 bases and J by 3 bases. The CDR3 contains 14 residues. The CDR3 loop reads CASCLGQGTDTQYF. In DNA, the CDR3 is TGCGCCAGTTGTTTGGGACAGGGAACAGATACGCAGTATTTT.

The V call is TRBV27, the J call TRBJ2-1; no reliable D call. Germline CDR1 reads MNHEY; CDR2 reads SMNVEV (reference sequence). The CDR3 has 13 amino acids. V was cut by 3 bases and J by 5 bases, with 8 bases left in between. As DNA, the CDR3 is TGTGCCAGCAGTTTTTCCCGGGACAATGAGCAGTTCTTC. Its translation is CASSFSRDNEQFF.

The chain combines TRBV11-2 with TRBJ1-1; no definite D call. CDR1 is SGHAT, CDR2 FQNNGV, per germline. The length of the CDR3 is 13 residues. V shed 5 bases and J shed 3 bases, with 10 bases lying between them. The CDR3 coding sequence is TGTGCCAGCAGCACGGGTCGGGACACTGAAGCTTTCTTT. Amino acid sequence: CASSTGRDTEAFF.

This clone was counted between two and nine times. The CDR3 is CASSFRELDGELFF. For the CDR3, the DNA is TGCGCCAGCAGCTTCAGGGAATTGGACGGGGAGCTGTTTTTT. V usage is TRBV5-1 and J usage is TRBJ2-2, with a tentative D call TRBD1 (5 bases). This CDR3 spans 14 amino acids. The V gene's germline CDR1 is SGHRS and CDR2 YFSETQ. V was shortened by 2 bases and J by 7 bases, with 12 bases between the two germline ends.

The rearrangement joins TRBV5-6 to TRBJ2-7; 7 positions match TRBD1. The CDR3 covers 13 residues. Trimming cost V 2 bases and J 4 bases; bases outside gene matches: 3. In germline, CDR1 is SGHDT, CDR2 YYEEEE. The chain's CDR3 is CASSFGTDYEQYF. CDR3 in DNA: TGTGCCAGCAGCTTCGGGACAGATTACGAGCAGTACTTC. Full variable domain (remainder filled in from reference TRBV5-6 and TRBJ2-7): DAGVTQSPTHLIKTRGQQVTLRCSPKSGHDTVSWYQQALGQGPQFIFQYYEEEERQRGNFPDRFSGHQFPNYSSELNVNALLLGDSALYLCASSFGTDYEQYFGPGTRLTVT.

CDR3 protein: CALNSGTGNTEAFF. DNA of the CDR3: TGTGCCTTGAATTCCGGGACAGGGAACACTGAAGCTTTCTTT. J is TRBJ1-1 and V is TRBV30; 8 nucleotides align to TRBD1. Germline V gene data show CDR1 as GTSNPN and CDR2 as SVGIG (reference sequence). With V trimmed by 7 bases and J by 1 base, 8 bases remained unmatched. CDR3 length equals 14 residues.

This clone showed up just a few times. The J gene is TRBJ1-6, the V gene TRBV30; TRBD1 might be the D (5 bases). Germline CDR1 is GTSNPN and CDR2 is SVGIG (reference sequence). The CDR3 runs to 16 residues. V lost 2 bases and J lost 10, with 21 bases in between. The CDR3 loop reads CAWSPYGQGGRSPLHF. For the CDR3, the DNA is TGTGCCTGGAGTCCCTACGGGCAGGGTGGGCGATCACCCCTCCACTTT.

The V and J genes are TRBV28 and TRBJ2-7; TRBD2 aligns across 10 bases. V was pared by 7 bases and J by 0 bases, with 6 bases of the junction left unmatched. CDR1 is MDHEN, CDR2 SYDVKM, per germline. CDR3 length: 15 residues. This CDR3 is CASNNGLADSYEQYF. CDR3 coding DNA: TGTGCCAGCAATAACGGACTAGCGGACTCCTACGAGCAGTACTTC.

V gene TRBV6-5 combines with J gene TRBJ2-5; TRBD1 agrees at 9 bases. This CDR3 is built from 13 residues. V was pared by 6 bases and J by 7 bases, with 6 bases of the junction left unmatched. Germline assignment: CDR1 MNHEY and CDR2 SVGAGI. The CDR3 loop is CASRRTGEGTQYF. The CDR3 DNA reads as TGTGCCAGCAGAAGGACAGGGGAAGGGACCCAGTACTTC.

The J gene is TRBJ2-3, the V gene TRBV9; a weak D match, TRBD1 (5 bases). V was cut by 2 bases and J by 2 bases, with 12 bases left in between. Germline assignment: CDR1 SGDLS and CDR2 YYNGEE. The CDR3 sequence is 15 residues long. DNA for the CDR3: TGTGCCAGCAGCGTTGGGGCTGCTAACACAGATACGCAGTATTTT. The encoded protein is CASSVGAANTDTQYF.

This chain connects TRBV19 to TRBJ1-1; D is possibly TRBD1 (6 bases). This CDR3 has 14 amino acids. Trimming removed 7 bases from V and 2 bases from J, with 14 bases in between. Germline CDR1 LNHDA, CDR2 SQIVND (reference sequence). The CDR3 reads CASIQQGGNTEAFF. The CDR3 DNA sequence: TGTGCCAGTATTCAACAGGGTGGTAACACTGAAGCTTTCTTT. The full variable domain, with the rest looked up from reference TRBV19 and TRBJ1-1, is DGGITQSPKYLFRKEGQNVTLSCEQNLNHDAMYWYRQDPGQGLRLIYYSQIVNDFQKGDIAEGYSVSREKKESFPLTVTSAQKNPTAFYLCASIQQGGNTEAFFGQGTRLTVV.

This clone was picked up one time. The chain employs TRBV30 and TRBJ2-3; tentative D call: TRBD1 (5 bases). CDR1 GTSNPN and CDR2 SVGIG come from the germline V gene (reference sequence). CDR3 length: 11 amino acids. Deletions cut 3 bases from V and 5 bases from J, with 6 bases between. CDR3 amino acids: CAWSQGDTQYF. Written as DNA, the CDR3 is TGTGCCTGGAGCCAGGGAGATACGCAGTATTTT.

This clone appeared a single time. The rearrangement links TRBV4-2 to TRBJ2-7; 12 positions agree with TRBD2. CDR3 length equals 15 residues. Germline assignment: CDR1 LGHNA and CDR2 YNFKEQ. Trimming took 0 bases from V and 6 from J; bases not matched to a gene: 3. The CDR3, as DNA: TGTGCCAGCAGCCAAGAGACTAGCGGGAGCCTCGAGCAGTACTTC. Protein product: CASSQETSGSLEQYF.

The V and J genes are TRBV10-3 and TRBJ2-7; no reliable D call. The V and J ends lost 4 bases and 0 bases respectively, with 7 bases between them. CDR3 size: 13 residues. Germline CDR1 ENHRY, CDR2 SYGVKD. Here the CDR3 reads CAISVQDSYEQYF. As DNA, the CDR3 is TGTGCCATCAGTGTTCAGGACTCCTACGAGCAGTACTTC.

The J gene is TRBJ2-5, the V gene TRBV7-3; 7 positions agree with TRBD2. The germline gives CDR1 SGHTA, CDR2 FQGTGA. V shed 5 bases, J shed 5 bases, and the junction held 11 bases outside the gene matches. This CDR3 contains 15 residues. The CDR3 protein is CASSPSGIEGETQYF. The CDR3 nucleotides read TGTGCCAGCAGCCCCAGCGGGATAGAGGGGGAGACCCAGTACTTC.

This chain connects TRBV4-1 to TRBJ1-5, with 8 bases fitting TRBD1. CDR3 length: 15 amino acids. The V gene end was trimmed by 4 bases and the J gene end by 4 bases; junction bases not matched to a gene: 6. Germline assignment: CDR1 MGHRA and CDR2 YSYEKL. This chain's CDR3 is CASSPGQGWNQPQHF. The CDR3 DNA follows: TGCGCCAGCAGCCCCGGACAGGGATGGAATCAGCCCCAGCATTTT.

This sequence joins TRBV30 and TRBJ1-6; TRBD1 matches at 9 bases. V lost 2 bases and J lost 9; bases outside the gene matches: 11. There are 16 residues in the CDR3. Per germline, CDR1 GTSNPN and CDR2 SVGIG (reference sequence). DNA for the CDR3: TGTGCCTGGAGTTTAACTCCGGGACAGGGTGGTTCACCCCTCCACTTT. This encodes CAWSLTPGQGGSPLHF.